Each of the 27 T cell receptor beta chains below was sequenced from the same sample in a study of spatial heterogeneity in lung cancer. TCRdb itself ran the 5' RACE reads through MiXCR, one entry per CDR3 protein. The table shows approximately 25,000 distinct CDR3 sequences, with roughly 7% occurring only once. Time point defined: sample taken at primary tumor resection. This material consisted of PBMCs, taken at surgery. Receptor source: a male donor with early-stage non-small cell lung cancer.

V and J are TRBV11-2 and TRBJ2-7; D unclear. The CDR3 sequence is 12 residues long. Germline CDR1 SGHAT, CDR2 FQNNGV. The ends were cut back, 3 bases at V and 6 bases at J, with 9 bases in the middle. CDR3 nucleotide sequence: TGTGCCAGCAGCTTTGGGGTTGGCGAGCAGTACGTC. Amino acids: CASSFGVGEQYV.

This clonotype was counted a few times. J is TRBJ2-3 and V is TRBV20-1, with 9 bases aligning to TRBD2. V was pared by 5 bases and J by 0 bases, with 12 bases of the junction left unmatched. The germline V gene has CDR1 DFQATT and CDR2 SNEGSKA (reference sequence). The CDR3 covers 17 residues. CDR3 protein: CSAPFARGGLSTDTQYF. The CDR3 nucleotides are TGCAGTGCTCCCTTTGCGCGGGGGGGCCTAAGCACAGATACGCAGTATTTT.

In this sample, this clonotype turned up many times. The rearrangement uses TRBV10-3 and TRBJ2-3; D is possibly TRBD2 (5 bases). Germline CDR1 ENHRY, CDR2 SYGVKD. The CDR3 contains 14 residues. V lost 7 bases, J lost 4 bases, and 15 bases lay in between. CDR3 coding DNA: TGTGCCATCACCCAAACTAGAGACGCAGATACGCAGTATTTT. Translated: CAITQTRDADTQYF.

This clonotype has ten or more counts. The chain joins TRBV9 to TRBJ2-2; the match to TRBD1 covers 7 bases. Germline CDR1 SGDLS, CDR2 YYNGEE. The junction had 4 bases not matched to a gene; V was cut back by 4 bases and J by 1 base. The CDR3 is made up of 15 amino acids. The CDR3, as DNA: TGTGCCAGCAGCCCCCGGACAGGGAACACCGGGGAGCTGTTTTTT. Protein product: CASSPRTGNTGELFF.

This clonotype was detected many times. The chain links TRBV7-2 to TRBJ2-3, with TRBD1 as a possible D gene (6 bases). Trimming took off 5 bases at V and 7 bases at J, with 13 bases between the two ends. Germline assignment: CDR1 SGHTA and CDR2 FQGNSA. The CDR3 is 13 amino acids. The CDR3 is CASSNRDKNTQYF. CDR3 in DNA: TGTGCCAGCAGCAACCGGGACAAGAATACGCAGTATTTT.

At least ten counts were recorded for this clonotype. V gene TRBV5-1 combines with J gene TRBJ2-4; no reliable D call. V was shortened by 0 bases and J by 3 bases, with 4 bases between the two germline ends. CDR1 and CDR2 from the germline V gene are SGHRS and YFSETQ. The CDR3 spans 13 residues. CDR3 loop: CASSLGLKNIQYF. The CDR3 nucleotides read TGCGCCAGCAGCTTGGGACTCAAAAACATTCAGTACTTC.

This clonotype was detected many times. The CDR3 region has the DNA TGTGCCAGCAGTTCCAACGGACAGGGGAAAAGAAACACCATATATTTT. It is translated as CASSSNGQGKRNTIYF. V and J are TRBV28 and TRBJ1-3, with 9 bases identical to TRBD1. In germline, CDR1 is MDHEN, CDR2 SYDVKM. The CDR3 is 16 residues long. V lost 4 bases and J lost 5; bases outside the gene matches: 9.

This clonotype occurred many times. CDR3: CASSFGGNRGHQYV. The DNA of the CDR3 is TGTGCCAGCAGTTTCGGAGGTAATAGGGGGCACCAGTACGTC. The gene calls are TRBV6-2 or TRBV6-3 and TRBJ2-7; 7 bases line up with TRBD1. V was pared by 4 bases and J by 10 bases, with 13 bases of the junction left unmatched. The CDR3 consists of 14 residues. Germline V gene sequence: CDR1 MNHEY, CDR2 SVGEGT.

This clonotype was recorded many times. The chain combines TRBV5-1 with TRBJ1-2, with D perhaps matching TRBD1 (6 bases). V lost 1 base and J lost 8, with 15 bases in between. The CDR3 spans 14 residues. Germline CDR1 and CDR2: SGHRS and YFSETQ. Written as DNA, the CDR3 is TGCGCCAGCAGCTTGAGACAGAATGGGGGCGGCTACACCTTC. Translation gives CASSLRQNGGGYTF.

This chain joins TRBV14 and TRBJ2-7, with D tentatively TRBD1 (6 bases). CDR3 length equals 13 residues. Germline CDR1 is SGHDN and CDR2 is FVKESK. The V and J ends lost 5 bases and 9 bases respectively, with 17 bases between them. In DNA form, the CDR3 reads TGTGCCAGCAGCTCAAGGGGGATCCACGTGCAGTACTTC. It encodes CASSSRGIHVQYF.

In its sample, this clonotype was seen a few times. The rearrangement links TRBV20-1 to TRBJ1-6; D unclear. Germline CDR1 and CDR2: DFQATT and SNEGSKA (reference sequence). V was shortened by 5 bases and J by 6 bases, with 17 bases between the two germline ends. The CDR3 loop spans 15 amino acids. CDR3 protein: CSAHTEGISNSPLHF. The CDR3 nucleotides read TGCAGTGCTCATACCGAGGGAATTAGTAATTCACCCCTCCACTTT.

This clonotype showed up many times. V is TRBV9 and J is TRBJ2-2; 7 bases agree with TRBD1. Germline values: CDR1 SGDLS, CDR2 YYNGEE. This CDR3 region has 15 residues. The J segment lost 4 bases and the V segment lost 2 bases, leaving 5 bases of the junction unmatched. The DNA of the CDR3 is TGTGCCAGCAGCGTCGACAGGGCGGGCACCGGGGAGCTGTTTTTT. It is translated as CASSVDRAGTGELFF.

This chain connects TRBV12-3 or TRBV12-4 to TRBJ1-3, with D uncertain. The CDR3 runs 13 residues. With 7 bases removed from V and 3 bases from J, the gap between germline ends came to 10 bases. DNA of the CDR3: TGTGCCAGCAATTCGGGCAGTGGAAACACCATATATTTT. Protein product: CASNSGSGNTIYF.

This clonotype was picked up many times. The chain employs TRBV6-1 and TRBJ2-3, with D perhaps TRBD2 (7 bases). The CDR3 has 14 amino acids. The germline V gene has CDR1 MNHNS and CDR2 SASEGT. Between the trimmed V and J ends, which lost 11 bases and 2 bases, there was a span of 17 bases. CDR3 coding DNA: TGTGCCGGGGGGGGCAGGGACCCCACAGATACGCAGTATTTT. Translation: CAGGGRDPTDTQYF.

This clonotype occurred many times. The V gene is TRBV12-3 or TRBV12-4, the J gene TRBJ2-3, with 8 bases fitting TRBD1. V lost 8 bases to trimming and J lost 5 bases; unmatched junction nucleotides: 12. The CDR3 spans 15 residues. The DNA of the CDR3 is TGTGCCAGCTCGATGGCCAGGGGGCAAAGAGATACGCAGTATTTT. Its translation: CASSMARGQRDTQYF.

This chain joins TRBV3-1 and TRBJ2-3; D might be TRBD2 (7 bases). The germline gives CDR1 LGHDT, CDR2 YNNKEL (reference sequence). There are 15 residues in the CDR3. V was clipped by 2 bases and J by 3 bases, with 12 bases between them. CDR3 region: CASSQLGGRTDTQYF. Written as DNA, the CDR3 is TGTGCCAGCAGCCAATTGGGGGGGCGGACAGATACGCAGTATTTT.

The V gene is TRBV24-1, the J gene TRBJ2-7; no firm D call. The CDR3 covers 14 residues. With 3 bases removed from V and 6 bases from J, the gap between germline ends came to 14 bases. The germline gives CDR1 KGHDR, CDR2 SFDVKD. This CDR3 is CATSDPGPSGEQYF. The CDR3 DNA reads TGTGCCACCAGTGATCCCGGACCATCCGGCGAGCAGTACTTC.

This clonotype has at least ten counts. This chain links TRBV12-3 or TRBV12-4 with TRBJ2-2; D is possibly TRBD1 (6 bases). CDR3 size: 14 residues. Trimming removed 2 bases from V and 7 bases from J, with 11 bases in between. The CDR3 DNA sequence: TGTGCCAGCAGTTTAACAAGGGGGTTCGGGGAGCTGTTTTTT. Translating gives CASSLTRGFGELFF.

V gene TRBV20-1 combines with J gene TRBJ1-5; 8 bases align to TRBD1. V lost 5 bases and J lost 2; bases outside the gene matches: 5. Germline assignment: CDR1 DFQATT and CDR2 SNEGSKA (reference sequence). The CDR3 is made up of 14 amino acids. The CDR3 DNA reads TGCAGTGCTTCGTTACAGGGGGGCAATCAGCCCCAGCATTTT. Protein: CSASLQGGNQPQHF.

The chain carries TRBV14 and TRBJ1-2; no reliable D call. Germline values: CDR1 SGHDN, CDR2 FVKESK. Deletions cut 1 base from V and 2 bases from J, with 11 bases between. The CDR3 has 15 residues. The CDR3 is CASSQGHTRNYGYTF. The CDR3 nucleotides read TGTGCCAGCAGCCAAGGACACACCCGGAACTATGGCTACACCTTC.

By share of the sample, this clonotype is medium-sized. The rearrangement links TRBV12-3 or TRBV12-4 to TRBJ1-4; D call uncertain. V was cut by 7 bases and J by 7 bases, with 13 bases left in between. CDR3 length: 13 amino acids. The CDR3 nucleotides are TGTGCCAGCACCATAACGGGTATTGAAAAACTGTTTTTT. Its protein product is CASTITGIEKLFF.

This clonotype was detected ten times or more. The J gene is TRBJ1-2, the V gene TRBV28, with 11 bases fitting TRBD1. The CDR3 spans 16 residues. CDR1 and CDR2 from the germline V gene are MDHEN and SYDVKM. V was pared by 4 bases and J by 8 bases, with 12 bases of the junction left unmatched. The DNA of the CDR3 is TGTGCCAGCAGTTCCGCTTCCGGGACAGGGGGAAAAGGCTACACCTTC. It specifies CASSSASGTGGKGYTF.

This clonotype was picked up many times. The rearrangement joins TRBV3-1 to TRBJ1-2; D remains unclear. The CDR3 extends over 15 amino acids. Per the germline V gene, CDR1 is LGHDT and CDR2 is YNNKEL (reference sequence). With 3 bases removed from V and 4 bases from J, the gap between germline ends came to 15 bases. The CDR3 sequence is CASSHSGIPTYGYTF. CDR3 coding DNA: TGTGCCAGCAGCCATAGTGGTATTCCAACCTATGGCTACACCTTC.

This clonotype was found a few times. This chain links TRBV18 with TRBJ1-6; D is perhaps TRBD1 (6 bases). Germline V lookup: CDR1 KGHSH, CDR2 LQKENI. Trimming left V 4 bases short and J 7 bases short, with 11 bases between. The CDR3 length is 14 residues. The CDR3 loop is CASSHPGTNSPLHF. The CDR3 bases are TGTGCCAGCTCACATCCAGGGACAAATTCACCCCTCCACTTT.

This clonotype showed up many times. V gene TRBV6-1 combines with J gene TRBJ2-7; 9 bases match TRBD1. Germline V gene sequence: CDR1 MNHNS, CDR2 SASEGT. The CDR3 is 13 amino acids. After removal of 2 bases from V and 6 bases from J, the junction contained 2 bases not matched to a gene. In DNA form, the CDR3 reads TGTGCCAGCAGTGAACTGACAGGGGGCGAGCAGTACTTC. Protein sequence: CASSELTGGEQYF.

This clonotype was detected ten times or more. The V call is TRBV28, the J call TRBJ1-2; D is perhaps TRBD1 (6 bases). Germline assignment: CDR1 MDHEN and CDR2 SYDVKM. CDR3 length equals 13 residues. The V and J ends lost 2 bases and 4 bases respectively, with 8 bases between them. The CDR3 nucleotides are TGTGCCAGCAGTTTAGGACAGACCTATGGCTACACCTTC. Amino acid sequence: CASSLGQTYGYTF.

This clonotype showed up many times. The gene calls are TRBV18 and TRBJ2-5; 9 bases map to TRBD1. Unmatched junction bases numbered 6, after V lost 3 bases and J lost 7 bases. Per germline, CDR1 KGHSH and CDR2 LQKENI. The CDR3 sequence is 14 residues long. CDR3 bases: TGTGCCAGCTCACCGGGACAGGGCCCCGGGACCCAGTACTTC. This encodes CASSPGQGPGTQYF.